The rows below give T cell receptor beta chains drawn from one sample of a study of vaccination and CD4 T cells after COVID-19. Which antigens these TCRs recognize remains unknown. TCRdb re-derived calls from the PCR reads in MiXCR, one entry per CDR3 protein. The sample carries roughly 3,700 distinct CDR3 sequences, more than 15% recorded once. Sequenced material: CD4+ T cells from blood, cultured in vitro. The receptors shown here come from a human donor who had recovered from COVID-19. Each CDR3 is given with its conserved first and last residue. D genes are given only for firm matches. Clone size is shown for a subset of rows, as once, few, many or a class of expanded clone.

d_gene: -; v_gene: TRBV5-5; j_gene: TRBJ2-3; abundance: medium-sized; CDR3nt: TGTGCCAGCAGCTTAGTGGCAGATACGCAGTATTTT; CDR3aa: CASSLVADTQYF
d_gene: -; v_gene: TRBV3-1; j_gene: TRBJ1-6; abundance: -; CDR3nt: TGTGCCAGCAGCCAGTCCGGGGGCGATAATTCACCCCTCCACTTT; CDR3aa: CASSQSGGDNSPLHF
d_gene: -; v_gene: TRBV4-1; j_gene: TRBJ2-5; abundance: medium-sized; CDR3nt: TGCGCCAGCAGCCGCAGTCAGACCCCAGGCTCCCAAGAGACCCAGTACTTC; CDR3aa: CASSRSQTPGSQETQYF
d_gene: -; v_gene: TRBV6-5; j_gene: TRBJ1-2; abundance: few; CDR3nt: TGTGCCAGCAGTTACTCCCGGGGGGACTATGGCTACACCTTC; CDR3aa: CASSYSRGDYGYTF
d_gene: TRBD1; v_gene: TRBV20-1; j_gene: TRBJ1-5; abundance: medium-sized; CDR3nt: TGCAGTGCGACTACAGGGGGCGGTCAGCCCCAGCATTTT; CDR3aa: CSATTGGGQPQHF
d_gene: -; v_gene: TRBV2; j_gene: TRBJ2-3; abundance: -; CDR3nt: TGTGCCAGCAGCAAAGGAGGTCGAAAAACAGATACGCAGTATTTT; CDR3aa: CASSKGGRKTDTQYF
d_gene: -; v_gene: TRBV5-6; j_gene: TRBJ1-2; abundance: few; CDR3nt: TGTGCCAGCAGCGAAGGACGGAAGGGTATCTACGGCTATGGCTACACCTTC; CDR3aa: CASSEGRKGIYGYGYTF
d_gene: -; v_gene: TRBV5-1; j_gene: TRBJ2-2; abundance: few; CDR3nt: TGCGCCAGCAGCCACAGGGAAACCGGGGAGCTGTTTTTT; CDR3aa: CASSHRETGELFF
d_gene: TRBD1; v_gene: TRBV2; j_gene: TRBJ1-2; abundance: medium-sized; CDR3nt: TGTGCCAGCAGTGAAGTCCAGATTAGGGACAGGGCTAACTATGGCTACACCTTC; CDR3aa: CASSEVQIRDRANYGYTF
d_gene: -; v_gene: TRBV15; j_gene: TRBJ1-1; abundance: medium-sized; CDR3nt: TGTGCCACCAGCGGTTGGGGTAGTCCCTTGGACACTGAAGCTTTCTTT; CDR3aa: CATSGWGSPLDTEAFF
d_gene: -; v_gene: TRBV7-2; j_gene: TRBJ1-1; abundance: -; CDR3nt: TGTGCCAGCAGCCCGGACCAAGGTCGGAACACTGAAGCTTTCTTT; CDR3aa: CASSPDQGRNTEAFF
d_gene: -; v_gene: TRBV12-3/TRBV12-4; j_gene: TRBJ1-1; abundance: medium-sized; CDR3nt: TGTGCCAGCAGCACGGGGACCGGGAACACTGAAGCTTTCTTT; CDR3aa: CASSTGTGNTEAFF
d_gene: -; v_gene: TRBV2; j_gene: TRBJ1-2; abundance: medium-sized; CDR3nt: TGTGCCAGCAGGAGGACTGACCAGGGCCGTGGCTACACCTTC; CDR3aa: CASRRTDQGRGYTF
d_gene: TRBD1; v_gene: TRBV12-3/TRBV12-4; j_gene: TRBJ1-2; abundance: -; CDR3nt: TGTGCCAGCAGTTTAGGACAGGGGACTTTCTATGGCTACACCTTC; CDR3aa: CASSLGQGTFYGYTF
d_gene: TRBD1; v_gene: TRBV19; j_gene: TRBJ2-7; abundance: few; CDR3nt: TGTGCCAGTAGGGACAGGTGCCACTTC; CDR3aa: CASRDRCHF
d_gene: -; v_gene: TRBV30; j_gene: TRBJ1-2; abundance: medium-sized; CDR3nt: TGTGCCTGGAGTGGAGGGACTAATCGGGATGGCTACACCTTC; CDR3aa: CAWSGGTNRDGYTF
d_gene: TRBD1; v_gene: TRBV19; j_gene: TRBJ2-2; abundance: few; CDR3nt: TGTGCCAGTACCAACACCGGGACAGCCACCGGGGAGCTGTTTTTT; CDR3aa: CASTNTGTATGELFF
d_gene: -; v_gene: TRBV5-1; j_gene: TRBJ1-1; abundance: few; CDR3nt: TGCGCCAGCAGGAGGACAGAGAACACTGAAGCTTTCTTT; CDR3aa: CASRRTENTEAFF
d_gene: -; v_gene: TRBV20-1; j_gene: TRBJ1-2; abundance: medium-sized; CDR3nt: TGCAGTGCCCTTGCCGGGGGCGGGTATGGCTACACCTTC; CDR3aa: CSALAGGGYGYTF
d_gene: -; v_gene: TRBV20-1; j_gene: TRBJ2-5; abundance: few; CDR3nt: TGCAGTGCAAGGCCCAGCGGAGAGACCCAGTACTTC; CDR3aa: CSARPSGETQYF
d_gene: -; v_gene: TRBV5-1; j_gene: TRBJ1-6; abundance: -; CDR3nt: TGCGCCAGCAGCTTGGGAGGCAGGCGAAATTCACCCCTCCACTTT; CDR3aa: CASSLGGRRNSPLHF
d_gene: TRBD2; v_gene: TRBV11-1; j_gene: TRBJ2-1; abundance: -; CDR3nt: TGTGCCAGCAGCTTAGTCGGACTAGCGGGGGGGCCCTTCGACAATGAGCAGTTCTTC; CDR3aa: CASSLVGLAGGPFDNEQFF
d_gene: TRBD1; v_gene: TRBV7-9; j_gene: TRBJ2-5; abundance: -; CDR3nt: TGTGCCAGCAGCTTAGTGCAGGGGGCCGAGACCCAGTACTTC; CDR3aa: CASSLVQGAETQYF
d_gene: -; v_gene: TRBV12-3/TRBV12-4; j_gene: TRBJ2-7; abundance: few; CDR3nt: TGTGCCAGCAGTTTAGGGGGGCCATACGAGCAGTACTTC; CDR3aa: CASSLGGPYEQYF
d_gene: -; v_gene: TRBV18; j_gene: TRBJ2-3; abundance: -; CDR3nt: TGTGCCAGCTCACCATATCCGGGACCCAGCACAGATACGCAGTATTTT; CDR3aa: CASSPYPGPSTDTQYF
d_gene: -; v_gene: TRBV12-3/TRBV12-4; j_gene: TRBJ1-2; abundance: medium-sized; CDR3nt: TGTGCCAGCAGCAGACTCCTCCAGGGGAACTATGGCTACACCTTC; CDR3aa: CASSRLLQGNYGYTF
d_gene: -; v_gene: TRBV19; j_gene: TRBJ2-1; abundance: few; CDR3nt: TGTGCCAGTACCCCGCCGGGGATGAGTCAGGGTGAGCAGTTCTTC; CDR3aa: CASTPPGMSQGEQFF
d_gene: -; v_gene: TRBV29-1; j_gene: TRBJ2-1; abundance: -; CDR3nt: TGCAGCGCCTTTAGACAGTACAATGAGCAGTTCTTC; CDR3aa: CSAFRQYNEQFF
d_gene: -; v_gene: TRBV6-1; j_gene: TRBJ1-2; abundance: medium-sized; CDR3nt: TGTGCCAGCAGTGAAGCGGGCGGCTACACCTTC; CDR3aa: CASSEAGGYTF
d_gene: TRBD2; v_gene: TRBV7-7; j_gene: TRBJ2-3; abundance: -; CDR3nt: TGTGCTAGCAGCTCCCACACGGGGGGGGATTTGGATACGCAGTATTTT; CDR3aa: CASSSHTGGDLDTQYF
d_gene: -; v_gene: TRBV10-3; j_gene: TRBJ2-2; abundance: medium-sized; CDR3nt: TGTGCCATCAGGACGACTTTATACACCGGGGAGCTGTTTTTT; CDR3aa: CAIRTTLYTGELFF
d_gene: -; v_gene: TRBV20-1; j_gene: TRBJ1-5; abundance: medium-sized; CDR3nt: TGCAGTGCTGTAGAGCCGCCAAGGACTAGCAATCAGCCCCAGCATTTT; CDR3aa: CSAVEPPRTSNQPQHF
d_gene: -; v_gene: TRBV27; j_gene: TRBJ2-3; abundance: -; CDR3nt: TGTGCCAGCTCCCGGTCTCGCGGGCTCAGCACAGATACGCAGTATTTT; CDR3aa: CASSRSRGLSTDTQYF
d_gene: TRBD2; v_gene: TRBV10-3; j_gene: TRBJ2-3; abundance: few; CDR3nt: TGTGCCATCAATACGGGACTAGCGGGGGGGCCCCGCACAGATACGCAGTATTTT; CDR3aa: CAINTGLAGGPRTDTQYF
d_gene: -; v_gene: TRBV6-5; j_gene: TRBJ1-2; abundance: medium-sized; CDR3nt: TGTGCCAGCAGTTACATGGGGCGGAGTGGCTACACCTTC; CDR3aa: CASSYMGRSGYTF
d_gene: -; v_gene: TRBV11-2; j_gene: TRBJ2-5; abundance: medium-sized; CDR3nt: TGTGCCAGCAGCTTAATGGCCAGACTAACCCAAGAGACCCAGTACTTC; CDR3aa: CASSLMARLTQETQYF
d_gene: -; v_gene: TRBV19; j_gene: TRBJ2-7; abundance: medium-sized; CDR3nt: TGTGCCAGTAGTATCGGTCGCCGGCAGACCTACGAGCAGTACTTC; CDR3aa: CASSIGRRQTYEQYF
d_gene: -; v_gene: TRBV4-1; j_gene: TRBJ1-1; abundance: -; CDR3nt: TGCGCCAGCAGCCAAGGTCAGGGGAGGTCTGCTGAAGCTTTCTTT; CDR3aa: CASSQGQGRSAEAFF
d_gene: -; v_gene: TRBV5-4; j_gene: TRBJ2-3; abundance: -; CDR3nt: TGTGCCAGCAGCCCCCCTCGTAGGGGTAGCGGAAGCACAGATACGCAGTATTTT; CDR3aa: CASSPPRRGSGSTDTQYF
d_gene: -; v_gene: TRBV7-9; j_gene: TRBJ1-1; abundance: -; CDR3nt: TGTGCCAGCAGCGCCGAAGCCAGGCACACTGAAGCTTTCTTT; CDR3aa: CASSAEARHTEAFF
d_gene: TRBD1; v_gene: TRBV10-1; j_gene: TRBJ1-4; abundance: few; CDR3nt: TGCGCCGGGACAGGGTACGAAAAACTGTTTTTT; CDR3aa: CAGTGYEKLFF